Shown below are 30 T cell receptor beta chains from a single sample sequenced in a study of blood T cell repertoires in COVID-19 (dated by TCRdb to 2018 to 2020). Library method: the immunoSEQ multiplex PCR assay. The immuneACCESS repertoire file appears here via TCRdb, limited to in-frame rearrangements. These files lack a portion of the clones; in checked studies, under half of the deficit traces to unresolved V genes, and the cause of the others is not known. The table for this sample lists 200,000 to 250,000 clones; about four fifths of them were counted only once. The ten top clones hold over 9.5% of the sample. The sequenced sample was peripheral blood. Receptors originate from a woman in her thirties or forties with acute or convalescent COVID-19.

The chain uses TRBV10-3 and TRBJ2-3, with 7 bases fitting TRBD2. Germline V gene data show CDR1 as ENHRY and CDR2 as SYGVKD. The V segment lost 6 bases and the J segment 0 bases; nucleotides outside the gene matches: 6. This CDR3 has 15 residues. The CDR3 bases are TGTGCCATCAGCGTCCTAGCGGAGAGCACAGATACGCAGTATTTT. It codes for CAISVLAESTDTQYF.

The rearrangement uses TRBV14 and TRBJ2-7, with 9 bases aligning to TRBD2. In germline, CDR1 is SGHDN, CDR2 FVKESK. J was trimmed by 4 bases and V by 2 bases; bases with no gene match: 6. This CDR3 has 15 amino acids. The CDR3 here is CASSQFSGRGYEQYF. The CDR3 DNA sequence: TGTGCCAGCAGCCAATTTAGCGGGAGAGGGTACGAGCAGTACTTC.

The chain links TRBV7-7 to TRBJ2-1; TRBD2 matches 10 bases. The CDR3 loop spans 15 amino acids. Per germline, CDR1 SSHAT and CDR2 FNYEAQ (reference sequence). The V gene end was trimmed by 5 bases and the J gene end by 8 bases; junction bases not matched to a gene: 9. CDR3 protein: CASSPNLAGADEQFF. The CDR3 DNA is TGTGCCAGCAGCCCCAACCTAGCGGGAGCGGATGAGCAGTTCTTC.

CDR3 DNA: TGTGCCAGCAGTTACTCCGGGGATAGCAATCAGCCCCAGCATTTT. This translates into CASSYSGDSNQPQHF. The chain joins TRBV6-6 to TRBJ1-5; D remains ambiguous. The CDR3 is 15 amino acids. Germline V gene lookup returns CDR1 MNHNY and CDR2 SVGAGI (reference sequence). V lost 0 bases, J lost 0 bases, and 6 bases lay in between.

The chain joins TRBV6-5 to TRBJ2-7, with 9 bases fitting TRBD1. The germline gives CDR1 MNHEY, CDR2 SVGAGI. Trimming at V came to 6 bases and at J to 6 bases, leaving 12 bases not matched to a gene. The CDR3 is 15 amino acids. The CDR3 DNA sequence: TGTGCCAGCAGAGCGCCCGGGACAGGGCTTCGCGAGCAGTACTTC. Translation gives CASRAPGTGLREQYF.

The chain joins TRBV12-5 to TRBJ1-1; D remains unclear. Deletions cut 1 base from V and 8 bases from J, with 17 bases between. Per the germline V gene, CDR1 is LGHNT and CDR2 is FRNRAP. CDR3 size: 15 residues. The CDR3 region has the DNA TGTGCTAGTGGTTTGGAGGTGAGACTCGCCATCGAAGCTTTCTTT. It is translated as CASGLEVRLAIEAFF.

A few counts support this clone. The rearrangement links TRBV9 to TRBJ2-7; possible D gene TRBD1, 5 bases. The germline gives CDR1 SGDLS, CDR2 YYNGEE. Between the trimmed V and J ends, which lost 0 bases and 0 bases, there was a span of 7 bases. The CDR3 extends over 14 amino acids. The CDR3 is CASSVEGFSYEQYF. In DNA, the CDR3 is TGTGCCAGCAGCGTAGAGGGGTTCTCCTACGAGCAGTACTTC.

V and J are TRBV12-3 or TRBV12-4 and TRBJ1-1, with D tentatively TRBD1 (5 bases). Trimming removed 0 bases from V and 5 bases from J, with 7 bases in between. The CDR3 has 13 residues. The CDR3 spells CASSLAGQTEAFF. CDR3 coding DNA: TGTGCCAGCAGTTTAGCGGGGCAAACTGAAGCTTTCTTT.

The V and J genes are TRBV6-5 and TRBJ1-1; D is ambiguous. The CDR3 has 13 amino acids. Trimming cost V 4 bases and J 8 bases, with 14 bases left between them. Germline V gene data show CDR1 as MNHEY and CDR2 as SVGAGI. Here the CDR3 reads CASSSSGLMEAFF. In DNA form, the CDR3 reads TGTGCCAGCAGTTCATCCGGACTGATGGAAGCTTTCTTT.

The chain links TRBV6-5 to TRBJ2-7; 7 bases align to TRBD2. Germline V gene data show CDR1 as MNHEY and CDR2 as SVGAGI. With V trimmed by 0 bases and J by 12 bases, 8 bases remained unmatched. The CDR3 is 13 amino acids. The CDR3 bases are TGTGCCAGCAGTTACTCACCCGGGGAGGGGAGGTACTTC. Amino acids: CASSYSPGEGRYF.

Here the CDR3 DNA reads TGCAGCGTTGAAGTGTCAATACTTCTCCTTAGGGGGCAGTTCTTC. Residues: CSVEVSILLLRGQFF. The rearrangement uses TRBV29-1 and TRBJ2-1, with TRBD1 as a possible D gene (5 bases). CDR3 length equals 15 residues. V lost 1 base, J lost 12 bases, and 22 bases lay in between. Per the germline V gene, CDR1 is SQVTM and CDR2 is ANQGSEA.

For the CDR3, the DNA is TGTGCCAGCAGCCTACGGGACAGGGTTAACAATGAGCAGTTCTTC. It translates to CASSLRDRVNNEQFF. The chain uses TRBV5-5 and TRBJ2-1, with 9 bases matching TRBD1. The CDR3 has 15 amino acids. J was trimmed by 5 bases and V by 4 bases; bases with no gene match: 7. Germline V gives CDR1 SGHKS, CDR2 YYEKEE (reference sequence).

The sample holds one count of this clone. This chain joins TRBV7-6 and TRBJ2-3, with D possibly TRBD1 on 5 matching bases. The CDR3 has 15 amino acids. Deletions cut 5 bases from V and 1 base from J, with 13 bases between. Germline assignment: CDR1 SGHVS and CDR2 FNYEAQ. In DNA, the CDR3 is TGTGCCAGCAGCCAAACAGGAAGTCGCACAGATACGCAGTATTTT. Protein product: CASSQTGSRTDTQYF.

This sequence joins TRBV18 and TRBJ2-7; 9 bases are a match to TRBD2. V shed 6 bases and J 2 bases; nucleotides not matched to a gene: 14. Germline lookup yields CDR1 KGHSH and CDR2 LQKENI. The CDR3 is made up of 17 amino acids. The DNA of the CDR3 is TGTGCCAGCTCTGAGGGAGTAGCGGGGGATGGGACCTACGAGCAGTACTTC. This codes for CASSEGVAGDGTYEQYF.

This clone showed up just once. The chain joins TRBV5-1 to TRBJ2-7, with a weak D call TRBD1 (6 bases). CDR1 and CDR2 (germline): SGHRS, YFSETQ. Trimming shortened V by 4 bases and J by 6 bases, and 23 bases separated the two germline ends. This CDR3 is 16 amino acids long. The CDR3 DNA sequence: TGCGCCAGCAGCGTCTTAACAGGGAACCCCTTCGGCGAGCAGTACTTC. Translated, it gives CASSVLTGNPFGEQYF.

This clone came up a few times. This CDR3 reads CASLRTENTEAFF. CDR3 bases: TGTGCCAGCTTAAGGACAGAGAACACTGAAGCTTTCTTT. The chain couples TRBV5-6 to TRBJ1-1; the D gene is possibly TRBD1 (6 bases). The V end was cut by 7 bases, the J end by 1 base, with 11 bases between. CDR3 length: 13 residues. Germline CDR1 and CDR2: SGHDT and YYEEEE.

This sequence joins TRBV4-1 and TRBJ2-7, with TRBD1 matching 7 bases. J was trimmed by 3 bases and V by 3 bases; bases with no gene match: 8. Germline values: CDR1 MGHRA, CDR2 YSYEKL. This CDR3 comprises 15 residues. CDR3 in amino acids: CASSQTGPIGYEQYF. The CDR3 DNA reads TGCGCCAGCAGCCAGACAGGGCCCATAGGCTACGAGCAGTACTTC.

The chain combines TRBV7-9 with TRBJ1-2; D is possibly TRBD1 (6 bases). Per the germline V gene, CDR1 is SEHNR and CDR2 is FQNEAQ (reference sequence). Trimming pared 5 bases from V and 4 bases from J, leaving 17 bases between. The CDR3 length is 15 residues. The CDR3 coding sequence is TGTGCCAGCAGCCGGCTCGGGGGGCTTTGCTATGGCTACACCTTC. It specifies CASSRLGGLCYGYTF. The full variable domain, with the rest looked up from reference TRBV7-9 and TRBJ1-2, is DTGVSQNPRHKITKRGQNVTFRCDPISEHNRLYWYRQTLGQGPEFLTYFQNEAQLEKSRLLSDRFSAERPKGSFSTLEIQRTEQGDSAMYLCASSRLGGLCYGYTFGSGTRLTVV.

The CDR3, as DNA: TGTGCCTCGGAGAGGGCATACAATGAGCAGTTCTTC. Translated: CASERAYNEQFF. The chain uses TRBV3-1 (or the pseudogene TRBV3-2) and TRBJ2-1; D is perhaps TRBD2 (5 bases). The CDR3 spans 12 residues. Germline V gene lookup returns CDR1 LGHDT and CDR2 YNNKEL (reference sequence). V was trimmed by 11 bases and J by 4 bases, leaving 12 bases between them.

The chain carries TRBV6-1 and TRBJ2-1; D is possibly TRBD1 (6 bases). Trimming took off 0 bases at V and 0 bases at J, with 15 bases between the two ends. CDR3 size: 18 residues. The germline CDR1 and CDR2 sequences are MNHNS and SASEGT. As DNA, the CDR3 is TGTGCCAGCAGTGAAGCCCTTTTGGACAGCAACTCCTACAATGAGCAGTTCTTC. Its translation: CASSEALLDSNSYNEQFF.

This clone was counted a single time. The rearrangement joins TRBV27 to TRBJ2-7; tentatively, D is TRBD1 (7 bases). The CDR3 is 14 residues long. Germline CDR1 is MNHEY and CDR2 is SMNVEV (reference sequence). V was cut by 2 bases and J by 6 bases, with 14 bases left in between. CDR3 nucleotides: TGTGCCAGCAGTTTAGTCGGTCAGGGGGGCGAGCAGTACTTC. Translated, it gives CASSLVGQGGEQYF.

The chain has TRBV3-1 (or the pseudogene TRBV3-2) and TRBJ2-2; D unclear. The germline CDR1 and CDR2 sequences are LGHDT and YNNKEL (reference sequence). The CDR3 has 14 residues. V lost 4 bases to trimming and J lost 5 bases, with 11 bases between them. The CDR3, as DNA: TGTGCCAGCAGCCGCGTCCCGGAGACCGGGGAGCTGTTTTTT. Protein product: CASSRVPETGELFF.

The chain uses TRBV7-9 and TRBJ1-1, with 7 positions matching TRBD1. V lost 5 bases to trimming and J lost 4 bases; unmatched junction nucleotides: 7. This CDR3 is 14 amino acids long. Germline values: CDR1 SEHNR, CDR2 FQNEAQ (reference sequence). The CDR3 nucleotides read TGTGCCAGCAGCCAACAGGGGATAAGCACTGAAGCTTTCTTT. Translated, it gives CASSQQGISTEAFF.

This clone has only a few counts. V and J are TRBV12-3 or TRBV12-4 and TRBJ1-2; D unresolved. Trimming took 5 bases from V and 0 from J, leaving 4 bases between them. This CDR3 is 12 amino acids long. Here the CDR3 DNA reads TGTGCCAGCAGTCAAACTAACTATGGCTACACCTTC. Translating gives CASSQTNYGYTF.

The chain links TRBV7-9 to TRBJ2-7; tentative D call: TRBD1 (7 bases). Germline V gene sequence: CDR1 SEHNR, CDR2 FQNEAQ (reference sequence). This CDR3 is 15 amino acids long. The V end lost 2 bases, the J end lost 2 bases, and 13 bases lay between the germline ends. CDR3 sequence: CASSLSGGLTYEQYF. CDR3 nucleotide sequence: TGTGCCAGCAGCTTATCAGGGGGGCTAACCTACGAGCAGTACTTC.

The rearrangement links TRBV18 to TRBJ2-1; 12 bases are a match to TRBD2. The germline V gene has CDR1 KGHSH and CDR2 LQKENI. CDR3 length: 17 amino acids. The V segment lost 1 base and the J segment 7 bases; nucleotides outside the gene matches: 8. DNA of the CDR3: TGTGCCAGCTCACCACTTCTCGGACTAGCGGGAATGAATGAGCAGTTCTTC. It specifies CASSPLLGLAGMNEQFF.

V and J are TRBV15 and TRBJ2-1, with 7 bases matching TRBD2. This CDR3 spans 16 amino acids. Germline CDR1 LNHNV, CDR2 YYDKDF (reference sequence). The V segment lost 1 base and the J segment 5 bases; nucleotides outside the gene matches: 8. The CDR3 coding sequence is TGTGCCACCAGCAGAGGAACTAGCGTGTACGACAATGAGCAGTTCTTC. This sequence encodes CATSRGTSVYDNEQFF.

The rearrangement joins TRBV29-1 to TRBJ2-2; TRBD2 is a possible D gene (5 bases). Germline lookup yields CDR1 SQVTM and CDR2 ANQGSEA. CDR3 length: 14 amino acids. V shed 4 bases and J shed 5 bases, with 14 bases lying between them. Here the CDR3 reads CSVGSGIRTGELFF. CDR3 nucleotide sequence: TGCAGCGTTGGGTCGGGGATAAGGACCGGGGAGCTGTTTTTT.

The chain combines TRBV11-2 with TRBJ2-3; TRBD1 aligns across 7 bases. This CDR3 comprises 14 residues. J lost 6 bases, V lost 5 bases, and 8 bases had no gene match. CDR1 SGHAT and CDR2 FQNNGV come from the germline V gene. The CDR3 coding sequence is TGTGCCAGCAGCCCCTACAGGGGAGAGGATACGCAGTATTTT. Translating gives CASSPYRGEDTQYF.

The chain couples TRBV5-8 to TRBJ2-5; 11 nucleotides align to TRBD2. Germline assignment: CDR1 SGHTS and CDR2 YDEGEE. The trim removed 1 base at V and 4 bases at J, leaving 3 bases unmatched. This CDR3 is 15 amino acids long. The CDR3 nucleotides read TGTGCCAGCAGCTTGTGGCTAGCGGGAGGAGAGACCCAGTACTTC. Encoded protein: CASSLWLAGGETQYF.